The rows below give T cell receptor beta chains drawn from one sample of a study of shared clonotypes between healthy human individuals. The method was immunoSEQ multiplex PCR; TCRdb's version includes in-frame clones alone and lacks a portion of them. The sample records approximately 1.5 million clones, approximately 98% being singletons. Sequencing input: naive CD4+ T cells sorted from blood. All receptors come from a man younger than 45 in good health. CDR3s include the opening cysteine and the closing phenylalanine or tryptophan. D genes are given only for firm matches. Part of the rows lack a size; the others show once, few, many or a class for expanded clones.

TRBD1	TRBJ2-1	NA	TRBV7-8	CASSLFRDSVNEQFF	TGTGCCAGCAGCCTATTTCGGGACAGCGTTAATGAGCAGTTCTTC
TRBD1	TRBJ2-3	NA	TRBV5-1	CASTPTGENTDTQYF	TGCGCCAGCACCCCAACAGGGGAAAACACAGATACGCAGTATTTT
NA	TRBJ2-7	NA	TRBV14	CASSLDHEQYF	TGTGCCAGCAGCCTAGACCACGAGCAGTACTTC
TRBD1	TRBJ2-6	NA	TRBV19	CASSIVRDRGGANVLTF	TGTGCCAGTAGTATAGTTAGGGACAGGGGTGGGGCCAACGTCCTGACTTTC
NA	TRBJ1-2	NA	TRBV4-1	CASSQVPRGPTRAGGYTF	TGCGCCAGCAGCCAAGTCCCAAGGGGACCGACAAGAGCAGGTGGCTACACCTTC
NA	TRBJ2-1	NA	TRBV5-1	CASSLDGLDYNEQFF	TGCGCCAGCAGCTTGGATGGGCTAGATTACAATGAGCAGTTCTTC
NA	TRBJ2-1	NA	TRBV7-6	CASSSFGTLSYNEQFF	TGTGCCAGCAGCTCTTTCGGGACGCTATCCTACAATGAGCAGTTCTTC
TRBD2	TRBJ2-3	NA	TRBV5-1	CASSPAGTRDTDTQYF	TGCGCCAGCAGCCCCGCCGGGACTAGAGACACAGATACGCAGTATTTT
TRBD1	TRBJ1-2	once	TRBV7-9	CASSLTGGTSGYTF	TGTGCCAGCAGCTTAACAGGGGGTACCTCTGGCTACACCTTC
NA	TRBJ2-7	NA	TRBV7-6	CASSLRGAGEQYF	TGTGCCAGCAGCCTACGGGGGGCCGGGGAGCAGTACTTC
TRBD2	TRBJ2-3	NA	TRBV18	CASSRTSGVSTDTQYF	TGTGCCAGCTCAAGGACTAGCGGGGTGAGCACAGATACGCAGTATTTT
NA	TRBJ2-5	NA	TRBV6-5	CASSYSGFSETQYF	TGTGCCAGCAGTTACTCAGGGTTTTCGGAGACCCAGTACTTC
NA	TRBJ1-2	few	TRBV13	CASSLVSRRANYGYTF	TGTGCCAGCAGCTTAGTGTCTCGTCGGGCTAACTATGGCTACACCTTC
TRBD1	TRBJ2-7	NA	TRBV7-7	CASSFQGQGTSYEQYF	TGTGCTAGCAGCTTCCAGGGACAGGGGACCTCCTACGAGCAGTACTTC
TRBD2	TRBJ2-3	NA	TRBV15	CATGTRRADTQYF	TGTGCCACAGGGACTAGGCGGGCAGATACGCAGTATTTT
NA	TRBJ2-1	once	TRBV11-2	CASSLVRNNEQFF	TGTGCCAGCAGCTTAGTACGGAACAATGAGCAGTTCTTC
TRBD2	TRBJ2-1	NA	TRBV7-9	CASSLATSGRIEQFF	TGTGCCAGCAGCTTAGCGACTAGCGGGAGGATTGAGCAGTTCTTC
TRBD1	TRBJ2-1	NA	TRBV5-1	CASSLGLQGAYEQFF	TGCGCCAGCAGCTTGGGGTTACAGGGGGCGTATGAGCAGTTCTTC
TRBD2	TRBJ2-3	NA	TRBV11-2	CASSETSGHSHTQYF	TGTGCCAGCAGTGAGACTAGCGGCCACTCCCATACGCAGTATTTT
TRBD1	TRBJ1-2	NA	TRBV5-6	CASSPGQGRFGGYTF	TGTGCCAGCAGCCCAGGACAGGGACGCTTCGGAGGCTACACCTTC
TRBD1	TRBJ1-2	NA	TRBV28	CASSTTGPIRGYTF	TGTGCCAGCAGTACGACAGGGCCCATTCGTGGCTACACCTTC
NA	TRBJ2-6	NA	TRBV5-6	CASSLALVGGHGANVLTF	TGTGCCAGCAGCTTGGCCTTAGTGGGAGGTCATGGGGCCAACGTCCTGACTTTC
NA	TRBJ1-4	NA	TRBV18	CASSPLMEGEKLFF	TGTGCCAGCTCACCGCTAATGGAGGGTGAAAAACTGTTTTTT
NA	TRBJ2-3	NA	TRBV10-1	CASSESRDAQYF	TGCGCCAGCAGTGAGTCGAGGGATGCGCAGTATTTT
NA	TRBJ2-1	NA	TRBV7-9	CASNIGTYNEQFF	TGTGCCAGCAACATCGGAACATACAATGAGCAGTTCTTC
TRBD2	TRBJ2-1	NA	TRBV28	CASSLQGLAGVSYNEQFF	TGTGCCAGCAGTTTACAGGGACTAGCGGGAGTATCCTACAATGAGCAGTTCTTC
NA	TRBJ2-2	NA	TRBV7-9	CASSPSSTGELFF	TGTGCCAGCAGCCCCTCTTCTACCGGGGAGCTGTTTTTT
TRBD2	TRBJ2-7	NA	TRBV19	CASSIGLAGGPREQYF	TGTGCCAGTAGTATAGGACTAGCGGGAGGGCCTCGCGAGCAGTACTTC
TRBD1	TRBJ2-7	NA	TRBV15	CATSRGGTGLHEQYF	TGTGCCACCAGCAGAGGGGGGACAGGGTTACACGAGCAGTACTTC
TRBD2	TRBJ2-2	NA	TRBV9	CASSVFSGRLLNTGELFF	TGTGCCAGCAGCGTATTTAGCGGGAGGTTGCTGAACACCGGGGAGCTGTTTTTT
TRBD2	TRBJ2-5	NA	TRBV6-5	CASSYSSGGRTQYF	TGTGCCAGCAGTTACTCTTCGGGGGGAAGGACCCAGTACTTC
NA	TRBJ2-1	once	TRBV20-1	CSASRGYEQFF	TGCAGTGCTAGCAGGGGATATGAGCAGTTCTTC
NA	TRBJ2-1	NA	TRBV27	CASSWDERTAKQFF	TGTGCCAGCAGTTGGGACGAACGGACAGCTAAGCAGTTCTTC
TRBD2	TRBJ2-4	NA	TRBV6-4	CASSDTIRTTGGRAKNIQYF	TGTGCCAGCAGTGACACTATTCGGACCACTGGCGGGAGAGCCAAAAACATTCAGTACTTC
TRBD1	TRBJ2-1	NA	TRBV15	CATSRVPWTGLDNEQFF	TGTGCCACCAGCAGAGTTCCATGGACAGGGCTCGACAATGAGCAGTTCTTC
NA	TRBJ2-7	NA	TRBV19	CASSGPGSYEQYF	TGTGCCAGTAGCGGTCCGGGCAGCTACGAGCAGTACTTC
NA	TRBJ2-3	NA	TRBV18	CASSPLGATQYF	TGTGCCAGCTCACCACTGGGAGCTACGCAGTATTTT
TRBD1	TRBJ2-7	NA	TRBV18	CASSPGQGTSYEQYF	TGTGCCAGCTCACCAGGACAGGGGACATCCTACGAGCAGTACTTC
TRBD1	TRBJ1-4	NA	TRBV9	CASSGGQDRGTYNEKLFF	TGTGCCAGCAGCGGAGGGCAAGACAGGGGAACCTATAATGAAAAACTGTTTTTT
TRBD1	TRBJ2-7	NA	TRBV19	CASSIGGQIYEQYF	TGTGCCAGTAGTATTGGGGGACAGATTTACGAGCAGTACTTC
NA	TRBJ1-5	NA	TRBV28	CASSFGGVHQPQHF	TGTGCCAGCAGTTTTGGGGGAGTGCATCAGCCCCAGCATTTT
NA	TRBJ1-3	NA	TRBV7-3	CASSLIGGNTIYF	TGTGCCAGCAGCTTAATCGGGGGTAACACCATATATTTT
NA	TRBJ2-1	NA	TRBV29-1	CSVEPLRGGEGHNEQFF	TGCAGCGTTGAACCTCTAAGGGGAGGTGAGGGGCACAATGAGCAGTTCTTC
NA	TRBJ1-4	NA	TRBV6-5	CASSYNREKLFF	TGTGCCAGCAGTTACAACAGAGAAAAACTGTTTTTT
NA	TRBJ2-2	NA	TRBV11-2	CASSLPVGLGGELFF	TGTGCCAGCAGCTTACCAGTAGGATTGGGAGGGGAGCTGTTTTTT
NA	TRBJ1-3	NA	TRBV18	CASSDDSLSGNTIYF	TGTGCCAGCTCAGATGACAGTCTCTCTGGAAACACCATATATTTT
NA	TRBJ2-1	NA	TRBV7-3	CASSLKRPGEQFF	TGTGCCAGCAGCTTAAAGCGCCCCGGTGAGCAGTTCTTC
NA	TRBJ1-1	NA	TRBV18	CASSPRTVMNTEAFF	TGTGCCAGCTCACCTCGGACAGTTATGAACACTGAAGCTTTCTTT
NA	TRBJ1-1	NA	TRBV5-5	CASSGTRVGTEAFF	TGTGCCAGCAGCGGTACCAGGGTTGGGACTGAAGCTTTCTTT
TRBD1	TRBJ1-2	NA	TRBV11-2	CASSLDRTGDGYTF	TGTGCCAGCAGCTTAGATAGGACAGGGGACGGCTACACCTTC